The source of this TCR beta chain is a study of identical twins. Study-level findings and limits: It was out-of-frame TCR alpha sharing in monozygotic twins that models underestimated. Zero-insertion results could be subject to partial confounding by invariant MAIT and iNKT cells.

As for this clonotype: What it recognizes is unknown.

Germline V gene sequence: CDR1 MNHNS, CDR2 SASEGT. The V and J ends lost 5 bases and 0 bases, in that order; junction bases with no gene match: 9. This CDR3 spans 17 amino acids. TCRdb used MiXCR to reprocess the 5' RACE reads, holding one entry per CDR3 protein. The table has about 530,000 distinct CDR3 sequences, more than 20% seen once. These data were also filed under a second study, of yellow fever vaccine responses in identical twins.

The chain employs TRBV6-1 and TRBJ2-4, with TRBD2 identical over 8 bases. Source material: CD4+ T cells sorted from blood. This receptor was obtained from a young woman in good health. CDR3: CASSPRSGSLAKNIQYF. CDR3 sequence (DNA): TGTGCCAGCAGTCCCAGAAGCGGGAGTCTAGCCAAAAACATTCAGTACTTC.